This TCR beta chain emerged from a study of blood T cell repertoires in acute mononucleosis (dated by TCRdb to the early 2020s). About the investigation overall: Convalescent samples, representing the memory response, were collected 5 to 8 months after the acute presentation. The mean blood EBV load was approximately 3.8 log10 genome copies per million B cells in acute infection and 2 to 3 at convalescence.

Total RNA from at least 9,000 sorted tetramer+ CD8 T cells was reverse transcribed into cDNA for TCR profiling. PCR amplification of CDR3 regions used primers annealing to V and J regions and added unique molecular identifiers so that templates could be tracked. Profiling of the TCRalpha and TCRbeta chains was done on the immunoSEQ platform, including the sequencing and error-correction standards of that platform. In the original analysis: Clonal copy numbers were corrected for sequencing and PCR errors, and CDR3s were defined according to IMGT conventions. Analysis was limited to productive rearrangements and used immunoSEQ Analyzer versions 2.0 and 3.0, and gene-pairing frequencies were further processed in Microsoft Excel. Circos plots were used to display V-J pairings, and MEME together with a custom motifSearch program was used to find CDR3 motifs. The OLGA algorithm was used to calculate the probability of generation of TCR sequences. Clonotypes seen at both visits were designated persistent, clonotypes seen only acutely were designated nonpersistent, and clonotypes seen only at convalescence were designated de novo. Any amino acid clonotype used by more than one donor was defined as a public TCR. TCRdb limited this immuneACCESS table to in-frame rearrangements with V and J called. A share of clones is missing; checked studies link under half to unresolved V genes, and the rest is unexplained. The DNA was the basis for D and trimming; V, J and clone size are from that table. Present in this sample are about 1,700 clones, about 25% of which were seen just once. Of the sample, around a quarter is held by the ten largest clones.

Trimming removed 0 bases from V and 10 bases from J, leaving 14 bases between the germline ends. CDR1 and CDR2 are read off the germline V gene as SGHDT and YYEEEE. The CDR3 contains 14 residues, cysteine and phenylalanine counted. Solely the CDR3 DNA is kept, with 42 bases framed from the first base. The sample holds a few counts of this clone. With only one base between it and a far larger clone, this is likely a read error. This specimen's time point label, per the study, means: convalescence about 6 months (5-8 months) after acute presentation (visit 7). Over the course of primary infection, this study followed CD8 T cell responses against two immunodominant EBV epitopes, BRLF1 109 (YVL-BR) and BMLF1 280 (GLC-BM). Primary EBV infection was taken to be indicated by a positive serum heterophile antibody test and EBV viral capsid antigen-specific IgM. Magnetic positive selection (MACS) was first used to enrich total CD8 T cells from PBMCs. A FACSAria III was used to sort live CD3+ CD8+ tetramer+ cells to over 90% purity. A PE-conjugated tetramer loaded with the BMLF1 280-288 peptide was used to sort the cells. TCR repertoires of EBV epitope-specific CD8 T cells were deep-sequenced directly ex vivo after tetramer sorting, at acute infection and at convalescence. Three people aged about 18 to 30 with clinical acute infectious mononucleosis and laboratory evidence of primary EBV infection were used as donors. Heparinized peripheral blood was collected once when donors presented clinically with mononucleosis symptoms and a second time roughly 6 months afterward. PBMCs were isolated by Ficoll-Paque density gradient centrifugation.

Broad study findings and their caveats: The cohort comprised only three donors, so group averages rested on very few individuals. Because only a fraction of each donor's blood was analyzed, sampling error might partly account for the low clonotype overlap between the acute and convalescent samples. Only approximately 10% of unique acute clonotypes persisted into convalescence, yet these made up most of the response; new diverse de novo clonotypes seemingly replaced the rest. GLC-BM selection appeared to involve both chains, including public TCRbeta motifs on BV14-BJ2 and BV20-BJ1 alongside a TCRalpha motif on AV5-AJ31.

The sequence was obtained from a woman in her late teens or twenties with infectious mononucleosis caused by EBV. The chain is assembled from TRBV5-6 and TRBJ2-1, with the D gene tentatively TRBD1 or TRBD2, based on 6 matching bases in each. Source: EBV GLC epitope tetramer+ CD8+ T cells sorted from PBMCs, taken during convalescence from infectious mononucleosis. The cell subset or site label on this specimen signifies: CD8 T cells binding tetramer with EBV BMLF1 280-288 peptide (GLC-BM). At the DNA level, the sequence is TGTGCCAGCAGCTTGGCCCTCGGGGGCCACGAGCAGTTCTTC. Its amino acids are CASSLALGGHEQFF.